These 11 T cell receptor beta chains were all obtained from the same sample, sequenced in a study of cytomegalovirus exposure and HLA in healthy donors. PCR involved 60 Vbeta and 13 Jbeta primers. Sequenced by immunoSEQ multiplex PCR; TCRdb stores in-frame clones only, minus some. The sample contains over 100,000 clones, approximately 90% of which appear only once. Specimen: PBMCs. Every receptor here comes from a woman aged 25 to 39 in good health and CMV-seronegative.

V and J are TRBV6-5 and TRBJ2-7, with D possibly matching TRBD2 (6 bases). This CDR3 has 11 amino acids. CDR1 and CDR2 (germline): MNHEY, SVGAGI. CDR3 coding DNA: TGTGTGAGCGGAGGGTACGACGAGCAGTACTTC. The encoded protein is CVSGGYDEQYF.

The chain couples TRBV6-6 to TRBJ2-2, with TRBD1 matching over 9 bases. Germline CDR1 is MNHNY and CDR2 is SVGAGI (reference sequence). The J segment lost 1 base and the V segment lost 6 bases, leaving 3 bases of the junction unmatched. CDR3 length: 15 residues. CDR3 protein: CASRRQGVNTGELFF. The DNA for the CDR3 is TGTGCCAGCAGACGACAGGGGGTGAACACCGGGGAGCTGTTTTTT.

This sequence joins TRBV7-9 and TRBJ1-5; TRBD1 aligns across 9 bases. The V gene end was trimmed by 5 bases and the J gene end by 7 bases; junction bases not matched to a gene: 6. This CDR3 comprises 14 residues. In germline, CDR1 is SEHNR, CDR2 FQNEAQ (reference sequence). The CDR3: CASSPGTGGQPQHF. CDR3 coding DNA: TGTGCCAGCAGCCCTGGCACAGGGGGCCAGCCCCAGCATTTT.

The rearrangement links TRBV5-1 to TRBJ1-1, with TRBD1 identical over 10 bases. The CDR3 has 12 residues. The V segment lost 4 bases and the J segment 11 bases; nucleotides outside the gene matches: 5. Germline-derived CDR1 and CDR2 are SGHRS and YFSETQ. The chain's CDR3 is CASSAGQGEAFF. The CDR3 DNA sequence: TGCGCCAGCAGCGCCGGACAGGGGGAGGCTTTCTTT.

The J gene is TRBJ1-2, the V gene TRBV7-2; TRBD1 aligns across 7 bases. CDR1 is SGHTA and CDR2 is FQGNSA in the germline V gene. V lost 7 bases and J lost 2; bases outside the gene matches: 4. This CDR3 is 13 amino acids long. The CDR3 here is CASKPGQNYGYTF. CDR3 nucleotide sequence: TGTGCCAGCAAACCGGGACAGAACTATGGCTACACCTTC.

V usage is TRBV7-2 and J usage is TRBJ2-7, with 11 bases that match TRBD1. Germline CDR1 reads SGHTA; CDR2 reads FQGNSA. The CDR3 runs 15 residues. Trimming took 6 bases from V and 7 from J; bases not matched to a gene: 11. CDR3 residues: CASSYNGQGAGEQYF. For the CDR3, the DNA is TGTGCCAGCAGTTATAACGGACAGGGGGCAGGGGAGCAGTACTTC.

The chain couples TRBV7-9 to TRBJ2-2; D is ambiguous. The CDR3 runs to 10 residues. The germline gives CDR1 SEHNR, CDR2 FQNEAQ (reference sequence). V was trimmed by 6 bases and J by 13 bases, leaving 9 bases between them. This chain's CDR3 is CASRALGLFF. The CDR3 DNA reads as TGTGCCAGCAGAGCCCTAGGGCTGTTTTTT.

The chain uses TRBV27 and TRBJ2-7; TRBD1 matches at 8 bases. The J segment lost 2 bases and the V segment lost 6 bases, leaving 3 bases of the junction unmatched. This CDR3 has 13 amino acids. The germline gives CDR1 MNHEY, CDR2 SMNVEV (reference sequence). The CDR3 DNA reads TGTGCCAGCAGGACGGGACAGGCCTACGAGCAGTACTTC. Its translation: CASRTGQAYEQYF.

The chain uses TRBV5-4 and TRBJ2-2; TRBD2 matches 8 bases. V lost 0 bases to trimming and J lost 5 bases; unmatched junction nucleotides: 6. Germline CDR1 reads SGHNT; CDR2 reads YYREEE (reference sequence). The CDR3 has 16 residues. DNA for the CDR3: TGTGCCAGCAGCTTGGGGCTGCGGGGGGTAACCGGGGAGCTGTTTTTT. It is translated as CASSLGLRGVTGELFF. The full variable domain, with the rest looked up from reference TRBV5-4 and TRBJ2-2, is ETGVTQSPTHLIKTRGQQVTLRCSSQSGHNTVSWYQQALGQGPQFIFQYYREEENGRGNFPPRFSGLQFPNYSSELNVNALELDDSALYLCASSLGLRGVTGELFFGEGSRLTVL.

The chain joins TRBV10-3 to TRBJ1-2, with 9 positions matching TRBD1. This CDR3 region has 15 residues. V dropped 4 bases and J dropped 3; count of bases not matched to a gene: 6. CDR1 is ENHRY, CDR2 SYGVKD, per germline. The CDR3 spells CAISGGGQGHYGYTF. CDR3 nucleotides: TGTGCCATCAGTGGGGGGGGACAGGGCCACTATGGCTACACCTTC.

This clone was counted a single time. This rearrangement joins TRBV7-9 to TRBJ1-2; 7 bases match TRBD1. The CDR3 is 13 amino acids. J lost 9 bases, V lost 5 bases, and 9 bases had no gene match. The germline V gene has CDR1 SEHNR and CDR2 FQNEAQ (reference sequence). The CDR3 loop reads CASSPGQDYRYTF. The DNA for the CDR3 is TGTGCCAGCAGCCCCGGACAGGATTACCGCTACACCTTC.